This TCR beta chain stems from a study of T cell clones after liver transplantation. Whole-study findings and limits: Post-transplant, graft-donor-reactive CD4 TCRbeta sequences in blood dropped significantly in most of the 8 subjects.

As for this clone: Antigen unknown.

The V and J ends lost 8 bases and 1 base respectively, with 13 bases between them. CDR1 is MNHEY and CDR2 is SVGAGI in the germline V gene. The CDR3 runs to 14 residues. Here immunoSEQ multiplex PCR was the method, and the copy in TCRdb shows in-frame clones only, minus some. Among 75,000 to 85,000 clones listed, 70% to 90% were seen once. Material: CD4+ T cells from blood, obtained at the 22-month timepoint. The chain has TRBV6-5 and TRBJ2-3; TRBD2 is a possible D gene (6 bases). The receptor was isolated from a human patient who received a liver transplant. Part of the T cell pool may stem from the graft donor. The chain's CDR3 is CASHSTGGTDTQYF. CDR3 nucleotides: TGTGCCAGCCACTCGACGGGGGGCACAGATACGCAGTATTTT.